These 26 T cell receptor beta chains originate from one sample sequenced in a study of OX40 agonist ivuxolimab in advanced cancers. TCRdb's copy holds only in-frame clones and misses some; the assay was immunoSEQ multiplex PCR. The data hold some 81,000 clones, with about 86% observed a single time. Sample: CD4+ or CD8+ T cells sorted from blood, taken in a trial of the OX40 agonist ivuxolimab. The receptor set was obtained from an adult with an advanced solid tumor such as melanoma, head and neck, liver or kidney cancer.

The rearrangement uses TRBV7-2 and TRBJ1-2, with D hard to call. Trimming left V 2 bases short and J 3 bases short, with 10 bases between. The germline gives CDR1 SGHTA, CDR2 FQGNSA. The CDR3 is made up of 14 amino acids. The DNA of the CDR3 is TGTGCCAGCAGCTTATCGGTGGAGTACTATGGCTACACCTTC. Protein sequence: CASSLSVEYYGYTF.

This sequence joins TRBV7-4 and TRBJ1-1; TRBD1 aligns across 11 bases. V trimming: 1 base; J trimming: 3 bases; junction bases outside the gene matches: 7. The CDR3 is 17 amino acids. Germline V gene sequence: CDR1 SGHVT, CDR2 SQSDAQ. The CDR3 reads CASSLVVMGQGDTEAFF. DNA for the CDR3: TGTGCCAGCAGCTTAGTAGTGATGGGACAGGGGGACACTGAAGCTTTCTTT. The full variable domain, its missing parts supplied by reference TRBV7-4 and TRBJ1-1, is GAGVSQSPRYKVAKRGRDVALRCDSISGHVTLYWYRQTLGQGSEVLTYSQSDAQRDKSGRPSGRFSAERPERSVSTLKIQRTEQGDSAVYLCASSLVVMGQGDTEAFFGQGTRLTVV.

The chain employs TRBV4-1 and TRBJ1-2, with D uncertain. The CDR3 loop spans 15 amino acids. The V and J ends lost 1 base and 3 bases respectively, with 12 bases between them. CDR1 and CDR2 (germline): MGHRA, YSYEKL. Here the CDR3 DNA reads TGCGCCAGCAGCCAAGGATTCCTAAGGGACTATGGCTACACCTTC. It translates to CASSQGFLRDYGYTF.

J is TRBJ1-1 and V is TRBV28, with D possibly matching TRBD1 (6 bases). Germline values: CDR1 MDHEN, CDR2 SYDVKM. This CDR3 region has 14 residues. V was cut by 5 bases and J by 0 bases, with 10 bases left in between. CDR3 protein: CASSRTDMNTEAFF. CDR3 nucleotides: TGTGCCAGCAGTCGGACAGACATGAACACTGAAGCTTTCTTT. Full variable domain (missing parts from reference TRBV28 and TRBJ1-1): DVKVTQSSRYLVKRTGEKVFLECVQDMDHENMFWYRQDPGLGLRLIYFSYDVKMKEKGDIPEGYSVSREKKERFSLILESASTNQTSMYLCASSRTDMNTEAFFGQGTRLTVV.

V usage is TRBV12-5 and J usage is TRBJ2-3; D unclear. Germline V CDR1 and CDR2: LGHNT, FRNRAP. CDR3 length: 14 amino acids. V was pared by 2 bases and J by 2 bases, with 8 bases between. The CDR3 sequence is CASGLSLNTDTQYF. The CDR3 DNA sequence: TGTGCTAGTGGTTTGTCCTTAAACACAGATACGCAGTATTTT.

A remark on this clone: Distinct nucleotide sequences in the sample also encode this CDR3. The chain joins TRBV29-1 to TRBJ1-1, with D possibly TRBD1 on 5 matching bases. This CDR3 comprises 12 residues. V shed 7 bases and J shed 3 bases, with 12 bases lying between them. The germline V gene encodes CDR1 SQVTM and CDR2 ANQGSEA. CDR3 region: CSGRRGDTEAFF. CDR3 in DNA: TGCAGCGGCCGGCGGGGGGACACTGAAGCTTTCTTT.

The rearrangement joins TRBV18 to TRBJ2-7; either TRBD1 or TRBD2 may supply D (5 bases each). The ends were cut back, 3 bases at V and 5 bases at J, with 11 bases in the middle. The V gene's germline CDR1 is KGHSH and CDR2 LQKENI. The CDR3 loop spans 13 amino acids. The DNA for the CDR3 is TGTGCCAGCTCACCTGGGGGTTCGGACGAGCAGTACTTC. Translated: CASSPGGSDEQYF.

This clone appeared a single time. V usage is TRBV11-2 and J usage is TRBJ2-2, with 9 nucleotides matching TRBD1. Germline-derived CDR1 and CDR2 are SGHAT and FQNNGV. V was pared by 4 bases and J by 7 bases, with 13 bases of the junction left unmatched. The CDR3 consists of 17 residues. CDR3 bases: TGTGCCAGCAGCTGGACCGGGACAGGGAGGTCTGGCGGGGAGCTGTTTTTT. It codes for CASSWTGTGRSGGELFF.

The chain has TRBV5-6 and TRBJ1-2; 7 bases align to TRBD1. This CDR3 contains 15 residues. CDR1 is SGHDT, CDR2 YYEEEE, per germline. J lost 3 bases, V lost 0 bases, and 5 bases had no gene match. The CDR3 region has the DNA TGTGCCAGCAGCTTGGGACAGGGCTTCGACTATGGCTACACCTTC. Encoded protein: CASSLGQGFDYGYTF. The whole variable domain, filled in from reference TRBV5-6 and TRBJ1-2, reads DAGVTQSPTHLIKTRGQQVTLRCSPKSGHDTVSWYQQALGQGPQFIFQYYEEEERQRGNFPDRFSGHQFPNYSSELNVNALLLGDSALYLCASSLGQGFDYGYTFGSGTRLTVV.

This rearrangement joins TRBV4-1 to TRBJ2-3; 11 bases map to TRBD1. CDR1 and CDR2 (germline): MGHRA, YSYEKL. This CDR3 comprises 17 residues. J gave up 0 bases and V 4 bases, and 6 bases lay outside the gene matches. The chain's CDR3 is CASSPRGTGGSTDTQYF. The CDR3 DNA sequence: TGCGCCAGCAGCCCCCGGGGGACAGGGGGTAGCACAGATACGCAGTATTTT.

CDR3 DNA sequence: TGTGCCAGCAGTTATTTGGGCGGGGGGGCAGGTGAGCAGTTCTTC. Amino acid sequence: CASSYLGGGAGEQFF. The J gene is TRBJ2-1, the V gene TRBV6-5; TRBD2 matches at 9 bases. The V segment lost 3 bases and the J segment 9 bases; nucleotides outside the gene matches: 9. This CDR3 is 15 amino acids long. Germline CDR1 MNHEY, CDR2 SVGAGI.

This chain connects TRBV5-6 to TRBJ2-3; no definite D call. Germline CDR1 reads SGHDT; CDR2 reads YYEEEE. The CDR3 loop spans 12 amino acids. Trimming cost V 0 bases and J 10 bases, with 9 bases left between them. In nucleotides, the CDR3 is TGTGCCAGCAGCTTGGGGCCGCCCCCGCAGTATTTT. Its protein product is CASSLGPPPQYF.

The chain has TRBV5-1 and TRBJ2-7; the match to TRBD1 covers 7 bases. The V gene's germline CDR1 is SGHRS and CDR2 YFSETQ. This CDR3 region has 14 residues. J was trimmed by 3 bases and V by 0 bases; bases with no gene match: 3. CDR3 protein: CASSLETGDYEQYF. The DNA of the CDR3 is TGCGCCAGCAGCTTGGAAACAGGGGACTACGAGCAGTACTTC.

This clone was seen only once. The V gene is TRBV29-1, the J gene TRBJ1-4; D may be TRBD1 (5 bases). The CDR3 consists of 13 residues. Germline V gene sequence: CDR1 SQVTM, CDR2 ANQGSEA. Trimming pared 3 bases from V and 7 bases from J, leaving 12 bases between. The CDR3 region is CSVDLDGAEKLFF. DNA for the CDR3: TGCAGCGTTGACTTAGACGGGGCTGAAAAACTGTTTTTT.

The CDR3 reads CSVGVKEAFF. In DNA, the CDR3 is TGCAGCGTTGGGGTGAAAGAAGCTTTCTTT. The chain employs TRBV29-1 and TRBJ1-1, with unresolved D. This CDR3 contains 10 residues. Germline V CDR1 and CDR2: SQVTM, ANQGSEA. V lost 4 bases, J lost 8 bases, and 8 bases lay in between.

The genes are TRBV5-1 and TRBJ2-5, with TRBD2 matching 11 bases. The CDR3 runs 15 residues. Germline values: CDR1 SGHRS, CDR2 YFSETQ. With V trimmed by 4 bases and J by 3 bases, 5 bases remained unmatched. The CDR3 nucleotides are TGCGCCAGCAGCCCCGGGACTAGCGGAGAAGAGACCCAGTACTTC. Its translation is CASSPGTSGEETQYF.

Notes on this clone: The same CDR3 is also encoded by other DNA sequences in this sample. The chain combines TRBV5-1 with TRBJ1-1; no clear D gene. CDR1 and CDR2 from the germline V gene are SGHRS and YFSETQ. The CDR3 contains 14 residues. Deletions cut 0 bases from V and 1 base from J, with 7 bases between. The CDR3 is CASSLGHPNTEAFF. The CDR3 DNA follows: TGCGCCAGCAGCTTGGGACACCCGAACACTGAAGCTTTCTTT.

J is TRBJ1-1 and V is TRBV18; the match to TRBD1 covers 7 bases. There are 14 residues in the CDR3. V gave up 6 bases and J gave up 6 bases; unmatched junction bases: 10. The germline CDR1 and CDR2 sequences are KGHSH and LQKENI. Written as DNA, the CDR3 is TGTGCCAGCTCTCACGGACAGGTCGATGCTGAAGCTTTCTTT. Its protein product is CASSHGQVDAEAFF.

The count of this clone is one. V and J are TRBV27 and TRBJ1-6; a weak D match, TRBD1 (6 bases). V lost 0 bases and J lost 10, with 13 bases in between. Germline assignment: CDR1 MNHEY and CDR2 SMNVEV (reference sequence). The CDR3 is 15 residues long. CDR3 residues: CASSLSGGPRSPLHF. DNA for the CDR3: TGTGCCAGCAGTTTATCAGGGGGACCTCGGTCACCCCTCCACTTT.

The CDR3 here is CASRDAGGDYNEQFF. CDR3 DNA sequence: TGTGCCAGCAGGGACGCGGGGGGGGATTACAATGAGCAGTTCTTC. This rearrangement joins TRBV7-2 to TRBJ2-1; 9 bases align to TRBD2. This CDR3 contains 15 residues. Losses at the gene ends were 6 bases for V and 4 bases for J; bases not matched to a gene: 7. CDR1 SGHTA and CDR2 FQGNSA come from the germline V gene.

The genes are TRBV25-1 and TRBJ1-4; no clear D. V was cut by 0 bases and J by 11 bases, with 7 bases left in between. Per germline, CDR1 MGHDK and CDR2 SYGVNS. The CDR3 runs 12 residues. CDR3 in DNA: TGTGCCAGCAGTGAATATGTAGGGAAACTGTTTTTT. It translates to CASSEYVGKLFF.

The CDR3 nucleotides are TGTGCCAGCAGCGTAGACCAGGGGGCTATGACCGGGGAGCTGTTTTTT. It codes for CASSVDQGAMTGELFF. This chain connects TRBV9 to TRBJ2-2; the match to TRBD1 covers 8 bases. Germline trimming cut 0 bases from V and 5 bases from J; bases unmatched to any gene: 6. The CDR3 contains 16 residues. Per germline, CDR1 SGDLS and CDR2 YYNGEE.

This clone was observed a single time. The genes are TRBV30 and TRBJ2-3, with 8 bases lining up with TRBD2. J was trimmed by 3 bases and V by 8 bases; bases with no gene match: 10. The CDR3 contains 14 residues. Germline CDR1 and CDR2: GTSNPN and SVGIG (reference sequence). CDR3 protein: CAGTPGLGTDTQYF. The DNA of the CDR3 is TGTGCCGGTACGCCGGGACTAGGAACAGATACGCAGTATTTT.

The gene calls are TRBV30 and TRBJ1-1, with 8 bases identical to TRBD1. Trimming at V came to 2 bases and at J to 7 bases, leaving 9 bases not matched to a gene. CDR1 and CDR2 from the germline V gene are GTSNPN and SVGIG (reference sequence). This CDR3 contains 14 residues. CDR3 DNA sequence: TGTGCCTGGAGTCCAGGACAGGGTAACTTTGAAGCTTTCTTT. Amino acid sequence: CAWSPGQGNFEAFF.

The V call is TRBV5-1, the J call TRBJ2-1, with TRBD1 as a possible D gene (6 bases). V gave up 0 bases and J gave up 4 bases, with 8 bases separating them. The germline V gene encodes CDR1 SGHRS and CDR2 YFSETQ. This CDR3 region has 14 residues. The CDR3 DNA reads as TGCGCCAGCAGCTTGGAGGGGGTTTACAATGAGCAGTTCTTC. It translates to CASSLEGVYNEQFF.

This clone was detected only once. The V gene is TRBV28, the J gene TRBJ1-5, with D possibly matching TRBD1 (5 bases). The germline V gene has CDR1 MDHEN and CDR2 SYDVKM. V was shortened by 6 bases and J by 10 bases, with 22 bases between the two germline ends. CDR3 length: 15 amino acids. This CDR3 is CASSSPGTASRPQHF. CDR3 coding DNA: TGTGCCAGCAGCTCTCCCGGGACGGCCTCCCGACCCCAGCATTTT. The whole variable domain, filled in from reference TRBV28 and TRBJ1-5, reads DVKVTQSSRYLVKRTGEKVFLECVQDMDHENMFWYRQDPGLGLRLIYFSYDVKMKEKGDIPEGYSVSREKKERFSLILESASTNQTSMYLCASSSPGTASRPQHFGDGTRLSIL.